The sequence of this T cell receptor (beta chain) was determined in a study of blood T cell repertoires in COVID-19. Turning to the study itself: COVID-19 samples collected from the United States, Italy and Spain covered acute and convalescent phases. From T cells, B-cell-depleted T cells, or PBMCs came the material, which was cDNA or gDNA.

Germline V gene lookup returns CDR1 SGHRS and CDR2 YFSETQ. CDR3 size: 16 residues. Trimming pared 2 bases from V and 5 bases from J, leaving 19 bases between. How the authors handled the data: Amplification of reference gene primers was used by the study to estimate nucleated cell counts. Using immunoSEQ multiplex PCR, the repertoire was profiled, and TCRdb retains in-frame clones only, with some absent. V, J and clone size derive from that table, while D and trimming were established from the DNA sequence. The repertoire includes tens of thousands of clones, around 88% of them detected once, and 20% to 25% sits in the top ten.

The TCR originated in a woman older than 75 with acute or convalescent COVID-19. The chain employs TRBV5-1 and TRBJ2-5, with D possibly matching TRBD2 (5 bases). The sample consisted of peripheral blood. CDR3 coding DNA: TGCGCCAGCAGCTTTATAGGTGGGAGTAGTACGGAGACCCAGTACTTC. Translating gives CASSFIGGSSTETQYF.